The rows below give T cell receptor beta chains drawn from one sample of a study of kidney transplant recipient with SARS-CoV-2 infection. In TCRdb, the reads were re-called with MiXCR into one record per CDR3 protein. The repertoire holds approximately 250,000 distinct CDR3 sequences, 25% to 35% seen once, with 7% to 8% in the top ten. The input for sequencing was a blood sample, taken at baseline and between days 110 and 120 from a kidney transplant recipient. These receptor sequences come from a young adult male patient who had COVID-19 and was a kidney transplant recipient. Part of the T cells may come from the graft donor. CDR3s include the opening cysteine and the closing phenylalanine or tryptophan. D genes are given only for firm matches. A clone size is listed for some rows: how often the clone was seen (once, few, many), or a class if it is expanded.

CDR3 protein: CASSTTGTDILAKNIQYF
CDR3 DNA: TGTGCCAGCAGCACAACCGGGACAGACATTCTAGCCAAAAACATTCAGTACTTC
clone size: -
J gene: TRBJ2-4
D gene: TRBD1
V gene: TRBV5-4

CDR3 protein: CASSQEQQEFTGELFF
CDR3 DNA: TGCGCCAGCAGCCAAGAACAACAGGAATTCACCGGGGAGCTGTTTTTT
clone size: many
J gene: TRBJ2-2
D gene: -
V gene: TRBV4-3

CDR3 protein: CASSRALARDYGYTF
CDR3 DNA: TGTGCCAGCAGTAGAGCGCTTGCCCGGGACTATGGCTACACCTTC
clone size: -
J gene: TRBJ1-2
D gene: -
V gene: TRBV2

CDR3 protein: CSARESDNLGQPQHF
CDR3 DNA: TGCAGTGCTAGGGAGTCGGATAACCTCGGACAGCCCCAGCATTTT
clone size: -
J gene: TRBJ1-5
D gene: -
V gene: TRBV20-1

CDR3 protein: CASALGVPGKTYGHTF
CDR3 DNA: TGTGCCAGCGCTCTGGGCGTACCAGGAAAGACCTATGGCCACACCTTC
clone size: -
J gene: TRBJ2-4
D gene: -
V gene: TRBV5-4

CDR3 protein: CASSPPRQETQYF
CDR3 DNA: TGTGCCAGCAGCCCCCCGCGCCAAGAGACCCAGTACTTC
clone size: -
J gene: TRBJ2-5
D gene: -
V gene: TRBV28

CDR3 protein: CASGLAWDLLRSETQYF
CDR3 DNA: TGTGCTAGTGGTTTGGCATGGGACTTGCTGAGATCAGAGACCCAGTACTTC
clone size: many
J gene: TRBJ2-5
D gene: -
V gene: TRBV12-5

CDR3 protein: CASSSRTSGQRANTGELFF
CDR3 DNA: TGTGCCAGCAGCTCCCGGACTAGCGGGCAAAGAGCGAACACCGGGGAGCTGTTTTTT
clone size: many
J gene: TRBJ2-2
D gene: TRBD2
V gene: TRBV9

CDR3 protein: CASSSVGECRKTYGYTF
CDR3 DNA: TGTGCCAGCAGTAGCGTGGGGGAATGTAGAAAGACCTATGGCTACACCTTC
clone size: many
J gene: TRBJ1-2
D gene: -
V gene: TRBV6-1

CDR3 protein: CASSLGGREGEQYF
CDR3 DNA: TGTGCCAGCAGCTTAGGCGGGAGGGAAGGCGAGCAGTACTTC
clone size: many
J gene: TRBJ2-7
D gene: TRBD2
V gene: TRBV13

CDR3 protein: CSAARQGAGELFF
CDR3 DNA: TGCAGTGCGGCCCGACAGGGGGCCGGGGAGCTGTTTTTT
clone size: few
J gene: TRBJ2-2
D gene: TRBD1
V gene: TRBV20-1

CDR3 protein: CASSADRTLRKTYGYTF
CDR3 DNA: TGTGCCAGCAGCGCAGATCGCACCCTTCGAAAGACCTATGGCTACACCTTC
clone size: many
J gene: TRBJ1-2
D gene: -
V gene: TRBV3-1

CDR3 protein: CASSPSSGDTQYF
CDR3 DNA: TGTGCCAGCTCACCAAGCTCGGGGGATACGCAGTATTTT
clone size: many
J gene: TRBJ2-3
D gene: -
V gene: TRBV18

CDR3 protein: CASSMEGGRRFNTGELFF
CDR3 DNA: TGTGCCAGTAGTATGGAGGGCGGGAGGAGGTTTAACACCGGGGAGCTGTTTTTT
clone size: many
J gene: TRBJ2-2
D gene: TRBD2
V gene: TRBV19

CDR3 protein: CASLYISVRKTYGYTF
CDR3 DNA: TGCGCCAGCCTATATATATCGGTTCGAAAGACCTATGGCTACACCTTC
clone size: many
J gene: TRBJ1-2
D gene: -
V gene: TRBV5-1

CDR3 protein: CASSDTQDTDLSGYTF
CDR3 DNA: TGTGCCAGCAGTGACACCCAAGACACCGATTTGAGCGGCTACACCTTC
clone size: many
J gene: TRBJ1-2
D gene: -
V gene: TRBV6-4

CDR3 protein: CASSFAGIPEAFF
CDR3 DNA: TGTGCCAGCAGCTTCGCAGGGATCCCTGAAGCTTTCTTT
clone size: many
J gene: TRBJ1-1
D gene: -
V gene: TRBV5-4

CDR3 protein: CAINGGNTGELFF
CDR3 DNA: TGTGCCATCAACGGTGGGAACACCGGGGAGCTGTTTTTT
clone size: many
J gene: TRBJ2-2
D gene: -
V gene: TRBV10-3

CDR3 protein: CASSHTIRSGKTYGYTF
CDR3 DNA: TGTGCCAGCAGTCACACTATACGCTCTGGAAAGACCTATGGCTACACCTTC
clone size: -
J gene: TRBJ1-2
D gene: -
V gene: TRBV6-8

CDR3 protein: CSATDGGASNTEAFF
CDR3 DNA: TGCAGTGCCACAGACGGGGGGGCCTCGAACACTGAAGCTTTCTTT
clone size: many
J gene: TRBJ1-1
D gene: -
V gene: TRBV20-1

CDR3 protein: CASSRGQEGELFF
CDR3 DNA: TGTGCCAGCAGCAGGGGGCAAGAAGGGGAGCTGTTTTTT
clone size: many
J gene: TRBJ2-2
D gene: TRBD1
V gene: TRBV6-4

CDR3 protein: CASSLVLGDTGELFF
CDR3 DNA: TGTGCCAGCAGCTTGGTGCTAGGGGACACCGGGGAGCTGTTTTTT
clone size: many
J gene: TRBJ2-2
D gene: -
V gene: TRBV5-4

CDR3 protein: CASSPGYPISIRTEAFF
CDR3 DNA: TGTGCCAGCAGCCCTGGGTATCCCATTTCAATTCGCACTGAAGCTTTCTTT
clone size: many
J gene: TRBJ1-1
D gene: -
V gene: TRBV3-1

CDR3 protein: CATSDSLAGPRDTQYF
CDR3 DNA: TGTGCCACCAGTGATTCGCTAGCGGGGCCGAGGGATACGCAGTATTTT
clone size: -
J gene: TRBJ2-3
D gene: TRBD2
V gene: TRBV24-1

CDR3 protein: CASSFYLFGAGDEKLFF
CDR3 DNA: TGTGCCAGCAGTTTTTACTTGTTTGGGGCGGGCGATGAAAAACTGTTTTTT
clone size: many
J gene: TRBJ1-4
D gene: -
V gene: TRBV12-3/TRBV12-4

CDR3 protein: CASSLTGTRTDTQYF
CDR3 DNA: TGTGCCAGCAGCTTAACCGGGACACGCACAGATACGCAGTATTTT
clone size: many
J gene: TRBJ2-3
D gene: -
V gene: TRBV7-3

CDR3 protein: CASSQDRAGHSYNSPLHF
CDR3 DNA: TGCGCCAGCAGCCAAGATCGGGCCGGCCACTCCTATAATTCACCCCTCCACTTT
clone size: many
J gene: TRBJ1-6
D gene: -
V gene: TRBV4-1

CDR3 protein: CASSPGIEAFF
CDR3 DNA: TGTGCCAGCTCACCAGGGATTGAAGCTTTCTTT
clone size: many
J gene: TRBJ1-1
D gene: -
V gene: TRBV18

CDR3 protein: CASSLGRGYEQYF
CDR3 DNA: TGTGCCAGCAGCTTAGGGAGAGGGTACGAGCAGTACTTC
clone size: many
J gene: TRBJ2-7
D gene: -
V gene: TRBV11-2

CDR3 protein: CASIPQGDRAGSNQPQHF
CDR3 DNA: TGTGCCAGCATCCCTCAGGGGGACCGTGCCGGGAGCAATCAGCCCCAGCATTTT
clone size: many
J gene: TRBJ1-5
D gene: TRBD1
V gene: TRBV11-2

CDR3 protein: CASSAQASGANVLTF
CDR3 DNA: TGTGCCAGCAGTGCCCAGGCCAGCGGGGCCAACGTCCTGACTTTC
clone size: many
J gene: TRBJ2-6
D gene: -
V gene: TRBV6-4

CDR3 protein: CASSPPGGTYEQYF
CDR3 DNA: TGTGCCAGCAGCCCCCCGGGAGGGACGTACGAGCAGTACTTC
clone size: many
J gene: TRBJ2-7
D gene: TRBD2
V gene: TRBV7-3

CDR3 protein: CASSYAQGSNTEAFF
CDR3 DNA: TGTGCCAGCAGTTACGCACAGGGCTCGAACACTGAAGCTTTCTTT
clone size: -
J gene: TRBJ1-1
D gene: -
V gene: TRBV6-5

CDR3 protein: CASSLTGGGETQYF
CDR3 DNA: TGTGCCAGCAGCTTGACAGGGGGCGGAGAGACCCAGTACTTC
clone size: few
J gene: TRBJ2-5
D gene: TRBD1
V gene: TRBV7-6

CDR3 protein: CATSHPGTGGDEQYF
CDR3 DNA: TGTGCCACCAGCCACCCCGGGACAGGGGGCGATGAGCAGTACTTC
clone size: many
J gene: TRBJ2-7
D gene: TRBD1
V gene: TRBV15

CDR3 protein: CSAQPAGATNEKLFF
CDR3 DNA: TGCAGTGCTCAACCAGCGGGGGCAACTAATGAAAAACTGTTTTTT
clone size: many
J gene: TRBJ1-4
D gene: -
V gene: TRBV20-1

CDR3 protein: CASSLGDEQYF
CDR3 DNA: TGTGCCAGCTCACTCGGGGACGAGCAGTACTTC
clone size: -
J gene: TRBJ2-7
D gene: -
V gene: TRBV18

CDR3 protein: CASSGRSSYNERFF
CDR3 DNA: TGTGCCAGTAGCGGGCGCAGCTCCTACAATGAGCGGTTCTTC
clone size: -
J gene: TRBJ2-1
D gene: -
V gene: TRBV19